Below are 30 T cell receptor beta chains sequenced from a single sample in a study of blood T cell repertoires in COVID-19. Assay: immunoSEQ multiplex PCR; the TCRdb copy retains only in-frame clones and omits some. The data contain just over 90,000 clones, 70% to 85% of them singletons. Input material: peripheral blood. Receptor source: a man in his 70s with acute or convalescent COVID-19.

The chain combines TRBV27 with TRBJ1-6, with 8 bases aligning to TRBD1. The germline V gene has CDR1 MNHEY and CDR2 SMNVEV (reference sequence). The V and J ends lost 5 bases and 4 bases, in that order; junction bases with no gene match: 7. The CDR3 totals 16 residues. In DNA, the CDR3 is TGTGCCAGCAGTCCAGGGGGCGAATATTATAATTCACCCCTCCACTTT. It translates to CASSPGGEYYNSPLHF.

This chain connects TRBV5-1 to TRBJ2-2; 10 nucleotides line up with TRBD2. The V gene end was trimmed by 0 bases and the J gene end by 1 base; junction bases not matched to a gene: 3. The CDR3 contains 17 residues. Germline V gives CDR1 SGHRS, CDR2 YFSETQ. The CDR3 here is CASSLGRTSGNTGELFF. CDR3 bases: TGCGCCAGCAGCTTGGGACGGACTAGCGGGAACACCGGGGAGCTGTTTTTT.

In its sample, this clone was seen a few times. This chain links TRBV5-5 with TRBJ2-1, with D possibly matching TRBD2 (6 bases). The CDR3 extends over 15 amino acids. Germline V lookup: CDR1 SGHKS, CDR2 YYEKEE (reference sequence). Trimming left V 4 bases short and J 2 bases short, with 13 bases between. In DNA, the CDR3 is TGTGCCAGCAGCACAACTAGCATCGCCTACAATGAGCAGTTCTTC. Translated, it gives CASSTTSIAYNEQFF.

The sample holds a few counts of this clone. The chain recombines TRBV7-7 with TRBJ2-7; D is perhaps TRBD1 (5 bases). The V gene's germline CDR1 is SSHAT and CDR2 FNYEAQ (reference sequence). CDR3 length equals 14 residues. As DNA, the CDR3 is TGTGCTAGCAGCTTAGTTGCAGGGAAGATCGAGCAGTACGTC. This translates into CASSLVAGKIEQYV.

This clone was detected a few times. The chain has TRBV12-3 or TRBV12-4 and TRBJ2-7, with a possible D match to TRBD2 (5 bases). This CDR3 comprises 12 residues. The V end was cut by 1 base, the J end by 7 bases, with 8 bases between. The CDR3 is CASSLVTGEQYF. DNA of the CDR3: TGTGCCAGCAGTTTAGTAACGGGGGAGCAGTACTTC.

CDR3 in DNA: TGTGCCAGCAGCTTAGATTTAACCTACTCCTATAATTCACCCCTCCACTTT. Protein: CASSLDLTYSYNSPLHF. V usage is TRBV7-2 and J usage is TRBJ1-6; D uncertain. CDR1 SGHTA and CDR2 FQGNSA come from the germline V gene. The CDR3 sequence is 17 residues long. V was shortened by 1 base and J by 0 bases, with 10 bases between the two germline ends.

V is TRBV12-5 and J is TRBJ2-1; TRBD2 aligns across 8 bases. CDR3 length equals 15 residues. The V segment lost 6 bases and the J segment 5 bases; nucleotides outside the gene matches: 9. Germline CDR1 and CDR2: LGHNT and FRNRAP. The DNA of the CDR3 is TGTGCTAGTGGCCGGGGACTAGTCGGGAACAATGAGCAGTTCTTC. This encodes CASGRGLVGNNEQFF.

This chain uses TRBV4-1 with TRBJ1-2; no reliable D call. This CDR3 contains 16 residues. Trimming cost V 0 bases and J 3 bases, with 14 bases left between them. Germline V gene data show CDR1 as MGHRA and CDR2 as YSYEKL. The CDR3: CASSQEEEGGYYGYTF. The CDR3 DNA sequence: TGCGCCAGCAGCCAAGAGGAGGAGGGAGGGTACTATGGCTACACCTTC.

The chain recombines TRBV6-5 with TRBJ2-3; tentatively, D is TRBD2 (7 bases). The CDR3 is 14 amino acids. The germline gives CDR1 MNHEY, CDR2 SVGAGI. Trimming took off 9 bases at V and 5 bases at J, with 18 bases between the two ends. Here the CDR3 DNA reads TGTGCCAGTAGGGTCCGGGGGGCGGTAGATACGCAGTATTTT. This codes for CASRVRGAVDTQYF.

Relative to its sample, this clone is medium-sized (0.01 to 0.1%). This chain uses TRBV5-4 with TRBJ1-2; no reliable D call. CDR1 is SGHNT and CDR2 is YYREEE in the germline V gene (reference sequence). The CDR3 is 12 residues long. V was clipped by 4 bases and J by 7 bases, with 11 bases between them. CDR3 protein: CASSPGVAGYTF. CDR3 bases: TGTGCCAGCAGCCCCGGAGTTGCTGGCTACACCTTC.

The V gene is TRBV6-5, the J gene TRBJ2-6; D is undetermined. Deletions cut 7 bases from V and 2 bases from J, with 6 bases between. This CDR3 contains 13 residues. CDR1 and CDR2 (germline): MNHEY, SVGAGI. The CDR3 loop is CASILPGANVLTF. Here the CDR3 DNA reads TGTGCCAGCATCCTCCCTGGGGCCAACGTCCTGACTTTC.

This rearrangement joins TRBV5-8 to TRBJ1-5, with TRBD1 matching over 9 bases. This CDR3 has 15 amino acids. Germline loops: CDR1 SGHTS, CDR2 YDEGEE. After removal of 3 bases from V and 4 bases from J, the junction contained 5 bases not matched to a gene. The CDR3 DNA sequence: TGTGCCAGCAGCTGGGGACAGGGTAGGAATCAGCCCCAGCATTTT. This encodes CASSWGQGRNQPQHF.

The chain uses TRBV5-1 and TRBJ2-6, with D uncertain. This CDR3 region has 15 residues. Germline CDR1 and CDR2: SGHRS and YFSETQ. The V end was cut by 2 bases, the J end by 0 bases, with 6 bases between. The CDR3 sequence: CASSLPDSGANVLTF. The CDR3 DNA follows: TGCGCCAGCAGCTTACCAGACTCTGGGGCCAACGTCCTGACTTTC.

The CDR3 is CASSVGAGAAGEPQHF. CDR3 DNA sequence: TGTGCCAGCAGCGTAGGAGCGGGGGCGGCAGGGGAGCCCCAGCATTTT. The rearrangement uses TRBV9 and TRBJ1-5; possibly TRBD1 for D (6 bases). This CDR3 spans 16 amino acids. Germline CDR1 is SGDLS and CDR2 is YYNGEE. V was pared by 0 bases and J by 8 bases, with 18 bases between.

V gene TRBV5-1 combines with J gene TRBJ2-2, with TRBD2 matching 12 bases. CDR3 length equals 18 residues. V was clipped by 4 bases and J by 5 bases; unmatched bases: 12. Germline loops: CDR1 SGHRS, CDR2 YFSETQ. CDR3 bases: TGCGCCAGCAGCCCTCTGACTAGCGGGAGAATCGGAACCGGGGAGCTGTTTTTT. Protein product: CASSPLTSGRIGTGELFF.

Many counts were recorded for this clone. The rearrangement uses TRBV7-3 and TRBJ1-2; no clear D. The length of the CDR3 is 14 residues. CDR1 is SGHTA, CDR2 FQGTGA, per germline. The V end was cut by 2 bases, the J end by 2 bases, with 9 bases between. CDR3 coding DNA: TGTGCCAGCAGCTTAGAGGCGGGAAACTATGGCTACACCTTC. As protein: CASSLEAGNYGYTF.

This clone was seen only a few times. This sequence joins TRBV6-5 and TRBJ1-5; D is uncertain. V lost 0 bases to trimming and J lost 3 bases, with 6 bases between them. CDR1 is MNHEY and CDR2 is SVGAGI in the germline V gene. This CDR3 has 14 residues. The CDR3 loop reads CASSYSRSNQPQHF. The CDR3 DNA reads TGTGCCAGCAGTTACTCGAGATCCAATCAGCCCCAGCATTTT.

The rearrangement links TRBV25-1 to TRBJ2-1, with D uncertain. Germline-derived CDR1 and CDR2 are MGHDK and SYGVNS. The CDR3 contains 15 residues. Trimming cost V 1 base and J 7 bases, with 14 bases left between them. The CDR3: CASSESELPWNEQFF. CDR3 bases: TGTGCCAGCAGTGAATCCGAGCTACCCTGGAATGAGCAGTTCTTC.

The rearrangement links TRBV5-5 to TRBJ2-2; no clear D gene. CDR1 and CDR2 from the germline V gene are SGHKS and YYEKEE (reference sequence). V was shortened by 1 base and J by 9 bases, with 4 bases between the two germline ends. The CDR3 spans 11 residues. In DNA, the CDR3 is TGTGCCAGCAGCTTGAGCTGGGAGCTGTTTTTT. This codes for CASSLSWELFF.

This rearrangement joins TRBV28 to TRBJ2-7; D might be TRBD1 (5 bases). Germline V gene sequence: CDR1 MDHEN, CDR2 SYDVKM. Between the trimmed V and J ends, which lost 5 bases and 0 bases, there was a span of 11 bases. The CDR3 loop spans 14 amino acids. In DNA form, the CDR3 reads TGTGCCAGCAGTGAGACAGTTAGCTCCTACGAGCAGTACTTC. Protein sequence: CASSETVSSYEQYF.

The rearrangement links TRBV5-6 to TRBJ2-7; 8 nucleotides line up with TRBD1. J lost 4 bases, V lost 0 bases, and 3 bases had no gene match. Germline V gene data show CDR1 as SGHDT and CDR2 as YYEEEE. The CDR3 is 14 amino acids. The CDR3 sequence is CASSLGGTGYEQYV. CDR3 sequence (DNA): TGTGCCAGCAGCTTGGGTGGGACAGGATACGAGCAGTACGTC.

The chain uses TRBV5-1 and TRBJ2-1; 8 bases are a match to TRBD1. The CDR3 contains 15 residues. Germline CDR1 and CDR2: SGHRS and YFSETQ. V trimming: 4 bases; J trimming: 0 bases; junction bases outside the gene matches: 3. CDR3 coding DNA: TGCGCCAGCAGCGCCACAGGGGGCTCCTACAATGAGCAGTTCTTC. Encoded protein: CASSATGGSYNEQFF.

The rearrangement links TRBV19 to TRBJ1-5, with D perhaps matching TRBD1 (6 bases). This CDR3 comprises 14 residues. The germline CDR1 and CDR2 sequences are LNHDA and SQIVND (reference sequence). The ends were cut back, 7 bases at V and 4 bases at J, with 14 bases in the middle. The CDR3 region has the DNA TGTGCCAGTATTGGGGGGGCGACGAATCAGCCCCAGCATTTT. Amino acids: CASIGGATNQPQHF.

The chain links TRBV2 to TRBJ1-2, with 8 bases identical to TRBD1. Per the germline V gene, CDR1 is SNHLY and CDR2 is FYNNEI. CDR3 length: 14 residues. After removal of 6 bases from V and 4 bases from J, the junction contained 7 bases not matched to a gene. CDR3 nucleotide sequence: TGTGCCAGCAGCTCCGGGACAGGCTCCTATGGCTACACCTTC. It translates to CASSSGTGSYGYTF.

CDR3 amino acids: CASSLIVAAEAFF. CDR3 sequence (DNA): TGTGCCAGCAGCTTAATTGTTGCGGCTGAAGCTTTCTTT. The chain carries TRBV7-9 and TRBJ1-1; D remains unclear. CDR3 length: 13 residues. CDR1 is SEHNR and CDR2 is FQNEAQ in the germline V gene (reference sequence). Trimming cost V 2 bases and J 6 bases, with 10 bases left between them.

This chain uses TRBV5-1 with TRBJ1-1, with 7 bases lining up with TRBD1. Trimming cost V 0 bases and J 4 bases; bases outside gene matches: 6. Germline CDR1 reads SGHRS; CDR2 reads YFSETQ. This CDR3 is built from 15 residues. In DNA form, the CDR3 reads TGCGCCAGCAGCTTGGAACCAGGGGGTGTCACTGAAGCTTTCTTT. This gives the protein CASSLEPGGVTEAFF.

This clone appeared a few times. J is TRBJ2-1 and V is TRBV10-1; D gene unclear. Per the germline V gene, CDR1 is WNHNN and CDR2 is SYGVQD (reference sequence). The CDR3 contains 12 residues. Trimming took off 8 bases at V and 5 bases at J, with 10 bases between the two ends. The CDR3, as DNA: TGCGCCAGCCTTTTTACTGACAATGAGCAGTTCTTC. Its translation is CASLFTDNEQFF.

V is TRBV19 and J is TRBJ2-6, with TRBD1 matching 7 bases. This CDR3 is built from 16 residues. Per the germline V gene, CDR1 is LNHDA and CDR2 is SQIVND (reference sequence). The ends lost 8 bases at V and 0 bases at J; junction bases unmatched: 7. Here the CDR3 DNA reads TGTGCCAGTGGAATAGGGGGCCTCTCTGGGGCCAACGTCCTGACTTTC. Translated: CASGIGGLSGANVLTF.

The genes are TRBV4-1 and TRBJ1-1, with D perhaps TRBD1 (6 bases). The CDR3 is 14 residues long. The V gene lost 3 bases and the J gene lost 5 bases, with 13 bases spanning the gap. Germline CDR1 MGHRA, CDR2 YSYEKL. Here the CDR3 DNA reads TGCGCCAGCAGCCATAGGGACACCGGGACTGAAGCTTTCTTT. This translates into CASSHRDTGTEAFF.

The sample holds a few counts of this clone. The chain combines TRBV7-9 with TRBJ1-1; 9 bases agree with TRBD1. CDR3 length equals 15 residues. The V gene's germline CDR1 is SEHNR and CDR2 FQNEAQ (reference sequence). The V segment lost 4 bases and the J segment 4 bases; nucleotides outside the gene matches: 7. In DNA, the CDR3 is TGTGCCAGCAGCTCCAACAGGGGGCCGGGCACTGAAGCTTTCTTT. Translation gives CASSSNRGPGTEAFF. Drawing the rest from reference TRBV7-9 and TRBJ1-1, the complete variable domain is DTGVSQNPRHKITKRGQNVTFRCDPISEHNRLYWYRQTLGQGPEFLTYFQNEAQLEKSRLLSDRFSAERPKGSFSTLEIQRTEQGDSAMYLCASSSNRGPGTEAFFGQGTRLTVV.